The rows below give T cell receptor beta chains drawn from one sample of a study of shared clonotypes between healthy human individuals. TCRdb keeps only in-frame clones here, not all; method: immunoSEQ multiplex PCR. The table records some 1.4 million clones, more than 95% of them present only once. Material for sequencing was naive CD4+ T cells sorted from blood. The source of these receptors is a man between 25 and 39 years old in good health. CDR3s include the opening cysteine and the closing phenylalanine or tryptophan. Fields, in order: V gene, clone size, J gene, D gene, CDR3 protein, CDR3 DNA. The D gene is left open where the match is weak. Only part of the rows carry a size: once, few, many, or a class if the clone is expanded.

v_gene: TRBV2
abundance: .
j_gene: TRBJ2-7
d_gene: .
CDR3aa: CASSEAGRLARGDF
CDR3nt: TGTGCCAGCAGTGAAGCGGGCCGGCTAGCGAGGGGTGACTTC

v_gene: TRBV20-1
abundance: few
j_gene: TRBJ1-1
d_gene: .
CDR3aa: CSARPTVGAFF
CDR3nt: TGCAGTGCTAGACCCACGGTTGGTGCTTTCTTT

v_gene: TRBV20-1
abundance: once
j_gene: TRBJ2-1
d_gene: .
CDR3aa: CSAPEVRQFF
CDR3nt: TGCAGTGCCCCGGAGGTTAGGCAGTTCTTC

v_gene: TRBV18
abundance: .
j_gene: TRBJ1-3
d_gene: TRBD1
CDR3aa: CASSPDRGSGNTIYF
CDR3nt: TGTGCCAGCTCACCAGACAGGGGCTCTGGAAACACCATATATTTT

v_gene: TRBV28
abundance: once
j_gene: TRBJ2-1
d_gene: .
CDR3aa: CASSPWVSSSSYNEQFF
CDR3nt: TGTGCCAGCAGCCCCTGGGTTAGTTCGAGCTCCTACAATGAGCAGTTCTTC

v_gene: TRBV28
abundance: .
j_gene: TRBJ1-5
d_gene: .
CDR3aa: CASSPPGIGNQPQHF
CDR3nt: TGTGCCAGCAGTCCACCAGGAATCGGCAATCAGCCCCAGCATTTT

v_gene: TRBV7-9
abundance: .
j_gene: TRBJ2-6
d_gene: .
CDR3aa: CASSWGQHSGANVLTF
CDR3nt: TGTGCCAGCAGCTGGGGGCAGCACTCTGGGGCCAACGTCCTGACTTTC

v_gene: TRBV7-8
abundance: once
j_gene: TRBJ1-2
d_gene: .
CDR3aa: CASSWGRQRDYTF
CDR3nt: TGTGCCAGCAGCTGGGGACGTCAACGGGACTACACCTTC

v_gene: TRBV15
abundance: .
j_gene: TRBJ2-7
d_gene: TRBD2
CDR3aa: CATSRPGLAGVLSGGEQYF
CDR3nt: TGTGCCACCAGCAGGCCGGGACTAGCGGGAGTCCTCTCGGGGGGCGAGCAGTACTTC

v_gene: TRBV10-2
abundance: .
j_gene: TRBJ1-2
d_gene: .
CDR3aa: CASSEGGPYGYTF
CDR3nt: TGCGCCAGCAGTGAAGGGGGACCCTATGGCTACACCTTC

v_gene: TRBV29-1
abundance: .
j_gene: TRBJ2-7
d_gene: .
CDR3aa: CSVGDYEQYF
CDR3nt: TGCAGCGTTGGGGACTACGAGCAGTACTTC

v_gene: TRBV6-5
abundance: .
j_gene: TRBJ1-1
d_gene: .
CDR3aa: CASSYIPGLAEAFF
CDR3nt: TGTGCCAGCAGTTACATCCCAGGGCTAGCTGAAGCTTTCTTT

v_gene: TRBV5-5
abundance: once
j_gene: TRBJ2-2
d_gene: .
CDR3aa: CASSLARDRELFF
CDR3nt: TGTGCCAGCAGCTTGGCCCGGGACAGGGAGCTGTTTTTT

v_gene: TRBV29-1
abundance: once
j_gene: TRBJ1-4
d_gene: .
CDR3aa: CSVGNEKLFF
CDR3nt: TGCAGCGTTGGGAATGAAAAACTGTTTTTT

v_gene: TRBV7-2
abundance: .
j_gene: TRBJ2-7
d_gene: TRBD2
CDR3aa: CASSSGREGPEQYF
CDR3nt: TGTGCCAGCAGCTCGGGACGGGAGGGGCCCGAGCAGTACTTC

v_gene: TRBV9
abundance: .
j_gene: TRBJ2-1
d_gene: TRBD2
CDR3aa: CASSRTSGNFEQFF
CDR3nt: TGTGCCAGCAGTCGGACTAGCGGGAATTTTGAGCAGTTCTTC

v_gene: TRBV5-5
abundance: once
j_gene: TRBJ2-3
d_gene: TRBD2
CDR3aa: CASSLVLLAGEDTQYF
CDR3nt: TGTGCCAGCAGCTTAGTATTGCTAGCGGGAGAAGATACGCAGTATTTT

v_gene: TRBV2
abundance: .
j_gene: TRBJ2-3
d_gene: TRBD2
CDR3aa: CASSSSGRATDTQYF
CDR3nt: TGTGCCAGCAGTTCTAGCGGGAGGGCCACAGATACGCAGTATTTT

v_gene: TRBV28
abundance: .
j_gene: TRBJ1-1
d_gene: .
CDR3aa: CASTGRGTEAFF
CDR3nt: TGTGCCAGCACAGGGAGGGGCACTGAAGCTTTCTTT

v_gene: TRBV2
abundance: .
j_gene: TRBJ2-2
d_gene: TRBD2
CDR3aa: CAGRGEGRTGELFF
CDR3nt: TGTGCCGGCCGGGGGGAGGGCCGCACCGGGGAGCTGTTTTTT

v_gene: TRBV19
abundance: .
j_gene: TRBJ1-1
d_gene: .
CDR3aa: CASSHGTGNTEAFF
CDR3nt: TGTGCCAGTAGTCACGGGACGGGGAACACTGAAGCTTTCTTT

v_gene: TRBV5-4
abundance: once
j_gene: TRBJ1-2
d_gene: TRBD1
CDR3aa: CASSRGQEVANYGYTF
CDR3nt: TGTGCCAGCAGCAGAGGACAGGAAGTAGCTAACTATGGCTACACCTTC

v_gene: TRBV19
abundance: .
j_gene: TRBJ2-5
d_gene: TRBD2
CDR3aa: CASTPRVAGAETQYF
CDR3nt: TGTGCCAGTACCCCCCGAGTAGCGGGAGCAGAGACCCAGTACTTC

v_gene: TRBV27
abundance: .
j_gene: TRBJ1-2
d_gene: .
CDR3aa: CASSSSSGAYYGYTF
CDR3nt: TGTGCCAGCAGTTCATCTTCGGGGGCGTACTATGGCTACACCTTC

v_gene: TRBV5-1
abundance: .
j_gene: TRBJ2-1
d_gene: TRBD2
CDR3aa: CASRTGTSGRTRYNEQFF
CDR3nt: TGCGCCAGCAGAACCGGGACTAGCGGGAGGACCCGATACAATGAGCAGTTCTTC

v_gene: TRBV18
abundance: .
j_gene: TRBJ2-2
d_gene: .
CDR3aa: CASSPGPNTGELFF
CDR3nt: TGTGCCAGCTCACCAGGACCCAACACCGGGGAGCTGTTTTTT

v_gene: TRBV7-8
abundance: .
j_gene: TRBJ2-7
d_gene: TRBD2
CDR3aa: CASNLAGGPEQYF
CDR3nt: TGTGCCAGCAACCTAGCGGGAGGGCCCGAGCAGTACTTC

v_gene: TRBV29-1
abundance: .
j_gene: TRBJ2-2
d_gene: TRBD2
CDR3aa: CSQGRLAGVGELFF
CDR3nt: TGCAGCCAAGGGCGACTAGCGGGGGTAGGGGAGCTGTTTTTT

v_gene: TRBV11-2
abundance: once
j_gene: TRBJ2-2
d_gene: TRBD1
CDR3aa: CASSLVGDRGNTGELFF
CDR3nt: TGTGCCAGCAGCTTAGTTGGGGACAGGGGGAACACCGGGGAGCTGTTTTTT

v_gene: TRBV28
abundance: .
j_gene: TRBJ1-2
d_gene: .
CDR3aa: CASSLRRANYGYTF
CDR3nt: TGTGCCAGCAGTTTACGTCGGGCTAACTATGGCTACACCTTC

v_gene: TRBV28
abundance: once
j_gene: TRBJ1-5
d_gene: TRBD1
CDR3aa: CASSSARTGNQPQHF
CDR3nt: TGTGCCAGCAGTTCCGCACGGACAGGGAATCAGCCCCAGCATTTT

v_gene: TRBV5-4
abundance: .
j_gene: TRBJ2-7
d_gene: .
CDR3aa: CASSLGAAYEQYF
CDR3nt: TGTGCCAGCAGCTTGGGGGCAGCCTACGAGCAGTACTTC

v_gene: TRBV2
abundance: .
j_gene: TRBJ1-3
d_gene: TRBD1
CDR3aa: CASSETGETSGNTIYF
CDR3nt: TGTGCCAGCAGTGAGACAGGGGAAACATCTGGAAACACCATATATTTT

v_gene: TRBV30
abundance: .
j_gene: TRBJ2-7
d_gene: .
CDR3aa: CAWSRGHVYEQYF
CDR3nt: TGTGCCTGGAGTCGAGGACACGTCTACGAGCAGTACTTC

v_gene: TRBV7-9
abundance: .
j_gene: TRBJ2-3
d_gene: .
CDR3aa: CASSRSPRPFTDTQYF
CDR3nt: TGTGCCAGCAGCCGTTCGCCTAGGCCCTTTACAGATACGCAGTATTTT

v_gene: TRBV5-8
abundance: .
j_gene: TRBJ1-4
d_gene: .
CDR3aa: CASSFWGAGNEKLFF
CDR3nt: TGTGCCAGCAGCTTTTGGGGGGCTGGTAATGAAAAACTGTTTTTT

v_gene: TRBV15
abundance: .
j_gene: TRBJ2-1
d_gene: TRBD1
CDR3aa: CATSGRDRVYNEQFF
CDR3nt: TGTGCCACCAGCGGCCGGGACAGGGTATACAATGAGCAGTTCTTC

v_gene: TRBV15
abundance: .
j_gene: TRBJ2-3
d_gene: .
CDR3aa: CATDRGTDTQYF
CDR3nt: TGTGCCACCGATCGGGGCACAGATACGCAGTATTTT

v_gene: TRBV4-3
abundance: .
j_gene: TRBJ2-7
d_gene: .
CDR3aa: CASSQARAVTYEQYF
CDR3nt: TGCGCCAGCAGCCAAGCACGGGCCGTCACCTACGAGCAGTACTTC

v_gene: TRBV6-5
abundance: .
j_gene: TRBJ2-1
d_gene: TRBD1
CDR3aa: CASSSRQGWNEQFF
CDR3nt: TGTGCCAGCAGTTCAAGACAGGGGTGGAATGAGCAGTTCTTC

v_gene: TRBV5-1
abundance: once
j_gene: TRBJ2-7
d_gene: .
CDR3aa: CASSFEGITYEQYF
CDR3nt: TGCGCCAGCAGCTTTGAGGGAATTACCTACGAGCAGTACTTC

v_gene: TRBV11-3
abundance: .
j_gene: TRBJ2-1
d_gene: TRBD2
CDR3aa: CASSNPGLAGGRGHNEQFF
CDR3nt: TGTGCCAGCAGCAACCCGGGACTAGCGGGAGGGAGGGGACACAATGAGCAGTTCTTC

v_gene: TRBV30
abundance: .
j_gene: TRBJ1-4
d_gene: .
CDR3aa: CAWSVLRTVGRSIATNEKLFF
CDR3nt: TGTGCCTGGAGTGTACTGCGCACGGTAGGCAGGTCAATCGCAACTAATGAAAAACTGTTTTTT

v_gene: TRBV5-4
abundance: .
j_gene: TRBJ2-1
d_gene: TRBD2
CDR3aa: CATSGRGAYNEQFF
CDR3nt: TGTGCCACTAGCGGGAGGGGGGCGTACAATGAGCAGTTCTTC

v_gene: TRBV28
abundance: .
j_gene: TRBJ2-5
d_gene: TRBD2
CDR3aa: CASSLKGTSRETQYF
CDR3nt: TGTGCCAGCAGTTTAAAGGGGACTAGTCGGGAGACCCAGTACTTC

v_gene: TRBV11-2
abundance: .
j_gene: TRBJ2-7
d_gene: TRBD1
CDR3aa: CASSSDRLFGEQYF
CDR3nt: TGTGCCAGCAGCTCGGACAGGTTGTTCGGCGAGCAGTACTTC

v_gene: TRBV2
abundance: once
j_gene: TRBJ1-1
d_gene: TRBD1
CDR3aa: CATHRGLNTEAFF
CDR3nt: TGTGCCACCCACAGGGGGTTGAACACTGAAGCTTTCTTT

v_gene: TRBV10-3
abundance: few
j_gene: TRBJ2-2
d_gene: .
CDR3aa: CAISEQGNTGELFF
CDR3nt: TGTGCCATCAGTGAGCAGGGGAACACCGGGGAGCTGTTTTTT